A selection of T cell receptor beta chains follows, all from one sample in a study of CD8+ T cells in alopecia areata. The repertoire was sequenced with immunoSEQ multiplex PCR; TCRdb's copy has only in-frame clones and lacks some. The sample lists 90,000 to 130,000 clones; 59% were seen once. The source material was CD8+ T cells sorted from blood. Receptors originate from a human donor in good health. Both conserved end residues are part of each CDR3. Each record gives: J gene, V gene, clone size, D gene, CDR3 DNA, CDR3 protein. A D gene is named only where the DNA matches it firmly. Size tells how often a clone was seen (once, few, many) or the class of an expanded clone, and some rows leave it out.

TRBJ1-6 | TRBV13 | - | TRBD1 | TGTGCCAGCAGCCCGACAGGGTTGGCAACACCCCTCCACTTT | CASSPTGLATPLHF
TRBJ1-1 | TRBV13 | - | TRBD1 | TGTGCCAGCAGCTTAGTACCAGGGGGGAGGAACACTGAAGCTTTCTTT | CASSLVPGGRNTEAFF
TRBJ1-2 | TRBV27 | - | - | TGTGCCAGCAGTTTCCAGGGAAGCTATGGCTACACCTTC | CASSFQGSYGYTF
TRBJ2-7 | TRBV5-6 | - | - | TGTGCCAGCAGCGTGGACTGGGGCGATGAGGACGAGCAGTACTTC | CASSVDWGDEDEQYF
TRBJ2-1 | TRBV13 | - | TRBD1 | TGTGCCAGCAGCTTGGGGACAGGGGGTACTGAGCAGTTCTTC | CASSLGTGGTEQFF
TRBJ2-6 | TRBV13 | - | - | TGTGCCAGCAGCATATGGGACGGCAGCTCTGGGGCCAACGTCCTGACTTTC | CASSIWDGSSGANVLTF
TRBJ1-6 | TRBV5-4 | - | TRBD1 | TGTGCCAGCAGCTCGGGTCCGTCGACAGGGAATTCACCCCTCCACTTT | CASSSGPSTGNSPLHF
TRBJ1-1 | TRBV13 | - | TRBD1 | TGTGCCAGCAGCAGTCGGACAGGGAACACTGAAGCTTTCTTT | CASSSRTGNTEAFF
TRBJ2-5 | TRBV30 | - | - | TGTGCCTGGAGTCCAGGGAAAGAGACCCAGTACTTC | CAWSPGKETQYF
TRBJ2-1 | TRBV28 | - | TRBD2 | TGTGCCAGCAGTCCCTCGTCCGGGACTAGCGGGGGAGGCCTGTTCTTC | CASSPSSGTSGGGLFF
TRBJ1-5 | TRBV4-1 | once | TRBD1 | TGCGCCAGCAGCCGAGGACAGGGGAGCAATCAGCCCCAGCATTTT | CASSRGQGSNQPQHF
TRBJ2-7 | TRBV5-6 | - | - | TGTGCCAGCAGCTTCGGAGCGGCGGGGTACTACGAGCAGTACTTC | CASSFGAAGYYEQYF
TRBJ1-2 | TRBV4-1 | - | - | TGCGCCAGCAGCCAAGTAATGCGCTGGAACTATGGCTACACCTTC | CASSQVMRWNYGYTF
TRBJ1-2 | TRBV25-1 | - | - | TGTGCCAGCAGTGGTAGAGGGGAGGGCTACACCTTC | CASSGRGEGYTF
TRBJ2-1 | TRBV4-1 | few | - | TGCGCCAGCAGCCACAGCACTCGGACAGATTTTAACAATGAGCAGTTCTTC | CASSHSTRTDFNNEQFF
TRBJ2-7 | TRBV5-1 | once | TRBD2 | TGCGCCAGCAGCGACCCACTAGCGGGGGGCTACGAGCAGTACTTC | CASSDPLAGGYEQYF
TRBJ2-1 | TRBV29-1 | - | - | TGCAGCGTGGACAAACTTATCTCCTACAATGAGCAGTTCTTC | CSVDKLISYNEQFF
TRBJ1-1 | TRBV4-3 | few | - | TGCGCCAGCAGCACGGGGGGTAAGGAGTTTGTCACTGAAGCTTTCTTT | CASSTGGKEFVTEAFF
TRBJ1-5 | TRBV15 | - | - | TGTGCCACCAGCAGTTGGGGGGGCAATCAGCCCCAGCATTTT | CATSSWGGNQPQHF
TRBJ2-7 | TRBV5-6 | - | - | TGTGCCAGCAGCTTCATCGGGGACGAGCAGTACTTC | CASSFIGDEQYF
TRBJ2-3 | TRBV7-6 | - | - | TGTGCCAGCAGCTTAATCCGGGGGTCGCAGTATTTT | CASSLIRGSQYF
TRBJ2-7 | TRBV10-3 | - | - | TGTGCCATCAGTAAACCCCACAAGGATTCCTACGAGCAGTACTTC | CAISKPHKDSYEQYF